Listed here are 32 T cell receptor beta chains from one sample, sequenced in a study of T-cell memory formation after mild COVID-19 (dated by TCRdb to the early 2020s). Library construction relied on 5' RACE. The data were produced on an Illumina NovaSeq 6000. The public reads were reprocessed in TCRdb via fastp at Q25 and MiXCR, keeping in-frame beta chains. Rows merge per CDR3 protein into single entries with the most common DNA and genes. Within this sample are around 470,000 distinct CDR3 sequences, with about 19% of them counted one time only. About 8.1% of the sample rests with the top ten. The source material was PBMCs or a T cell subset sorted from them (not recorded which). Source of these receptors: an adult woman who had mild COVID-19 (a few samples of this study predate the infection). The sample titles of this study are shuffled in the database, so cell type and time point are left out; the donor was told from shared clones.

This clonotype was counted only a few times. This chain uses TRBV5-1 with TRBJ2-3, with D perhaps given as TRBD1 or TRBD2 (5 bases each). CDR1 is SGHRS, CDR2 YFSETQ, per germline. The CDR3 is 17 amino acids. V was trimmed by 0 bases and J by 2 bases, leaving 16 bases between them. Here the CDR3 reads CASSLGFGARNTDTQYF. DNA of the CDR3: TGCGCCAGCAGCTTGGGGTTCGGGGCTAGAAACACAGATACGCAGTATTTT.

This clonotype was seen a handful of times. The rearrangement joins TRBV11-2 to TRBJ2-1; 9 nucleotides align to TRBD2. Germline lookup yields CDR1 SGHAT and CDR2 FQNNGV. Germline trimming cut 2 bases from V and 1 base from J; bases unmatched to any gene: 3. CDR3 length: 16 amino acids. The DNA of the CDR3 is TGTGCCAGCAGCTTACCTAGCGGGGCGTCCTACAATGAGCAGTTCTTC. Protein: CASSLPSGASYNEQFF.

J is TRBJ1-2 and V is TRBV5-1; 7 bases agree with TRBD1. Trimming removed 4 bases from V and 6 bases from J; junction bases left unmatched: 9. The CDR3 runs to 14 residues. Germline-derived CDR1 and CDR2 are SGHRS and YFSETQ. CDR3 coding DNA: TGCGCCAGCAGCCCTCTCGGGACAGTTGATGGCTACACCTTC. This codes for CASSPLGTVDGYTF.

This clonotype was picked up a small number of times. The chain combines TRBV5-4 with TRBJ1-1; weak D call: TRBD1 (6 bases). Germline CDR1 and CDR2: SGHNT and YYREEE (reference sequence). The CDR3 is 15 residues long. Trimming took off 4 bases at V and 0 bases at J, with 13 bases between the two ends. DNA of the CDR3: TGTGCCAGCAGCATGCCGGGACACCTGAACACTGAAGCTTTCTTT. It is translated as CASSMPGHLNTEAFF.

This clonotype was counted between two and nine times. The V call is TRBV5-6, the J call TRBJ2-3, with D unresolved. The CDR3 covers 14 residues. From germline, CDR1 is SGHDT and CDR2 YYEEEE. V was shortened by 2 bases and J by 2 bases, with 9 bases between the two germline ends. The CDR3 spells CASSLTALTDTQYF. In DNA, the CDR3 is TGTGCCAGCAGCTTAACAGCCCTCACAGATACGCAGTATTTT. Looking up the rest from reference TRBV5-6 and TRBJ2-3 gives the full variable domain: DAGVTQSPTHLIKTRGQQVTLRCSPKSGHDTVSWYQQALGQGPQFIFQYYEEEERQRGNFPDRFSGHQFPNYSSELNVNALLLGDSALYLCASSLTALTDTQYFGPGTRLTVL.

This clonotype was observed a few times. The rearrangement uses TRBV5-1 and TRBJ1-6; 8 bases align to TRBD1. Germline V CDR1 and CDR2: SGHRS, YFSETQ. With 3 bases clipped from V and 0 bases from J, the junction kept 8 bases outside the gene matches. This CDR3 has 18 residues. The CDR3 DNA is TGCGCCAGCAGCTCTTCGGACAGGGCGAGCTCCTATAATTCACCCCTCCACTTT. This codes for CASSSSDRASSYNSPLHF. Complete variable domain (other parts from reference TRBV5-1 and TRBJ1-6): KAGVTQTPRYLIKTRGQQVTLSCSPISGHRSVSWYQQTPGQGLQFLFEYFSETQRNKGNFPGRFSGRQFSNSRSEMNVSTLELGDSALYLCASSSSDRASSYNSPLHFGNGTRLTVT.

CDR3 region: CASSVGSSNEQFF. CDR3 bases: TGTGCCAGCAGCGTAGGCAGCTCCAATGAGCAGTTCTTC. This chain uses TRBV9 with TRBJ2-1, with no clear D. The CDR3 is made up of 13 amino acids. Germline loops: CDR1 SGDLS, CDR2 YYNGEE. The V and J ends lost 0 bases and 6 bases respectively, with 7 bases between them.

The V call is TRBV11-2, the J call TRBJ2-7; 10 nucleotides align to TRBD2. This CDR3 region has 15 residues. V was clipped by 0 bases and J by 11 bases; unmatched bases: 10. Germline CDR1 is SGHAT and CDR2 is FQNNGV. CDR3 loop: CASSLEASGSGRKYF. The CDR3 nucleotides are TGTGCCAGCAGCTTAGAGGCTAGCGGGAGCGGTAGGAAGTACTTC.

The chain combines TRBV12-3 or TRBV12-4 with TRBJ1-6, with TRBD1 as a possible D gene (5 bases). Trimming removed 5 bases from V and 7 bases from J, with 12 bases in between. CDR3 length equals 14 residues. The CDR3 region is CASSASGGNSPLHF. As DNA, the CDR3 is TGTGCCAGCAGTGCCTCGGGGGGGAATTCACCCCTCCACTTT.

The chain is built from TRBV27 and TRBJ1-1, with 10 bases matching TRBD1. The V gene end was trimmed by 6 bases and the J gene end by 7 bases; junction bases not matched to a gene: 14. The CDR3 spans 16 residues. CDR1 and CDR2 from the germline V gene are MNHEY and SMNVEV (reference sequence). CDR3 residues: CASRPSPGQGTVEAFF. CDR3 DNA sequence: TGTGCCAGCAGACCATCCCCGGGACAGGGGACTGTTGAAGCTTTCTTT.

The chain has TRBV5-1 and TRBJ1-3, with D maybe TRBD1 (5 bases). Germline assignment: CDR1 SGHRS and CDR2 YFSETQ. Trimming pared 3 bases from V and 0 bases from J, leaving 13 bases between. This CDR3 spans 16 amino acids. The CDR3 reads CASSSQGSFSGNTIYF. The CDR3 region has the DNA TGCGCCAGCAGCTCCCAGGGCTCTTTCTCTGGAAACACCATATATTTT.

V gene TRBV11-2 combines with J gene TRBJ2-3; no clear D gene. The germline V gene has CDR1 SGHAT and CDR2 FQNNGV. V dropped 4 bases and J dropped 1 base, with 21 bases sitting between them. The CDR3 spans 18 residues. CDR3 nucleotides: TGTGCCAGCAGCTCATACTTTATAAGTGACTTGGGCACAGATACGCAGTATTTT. As protein: CASSSYFISDLGTDTQYF.

The chain combines TRBV3-1 with TRBJ2-7, with 8 bases identical to TRBD1. Per the germline V gene, CDR1 is LGHDT and CDR2 is YNNKEL (reference sequence). J lost 6 bases, V lost 4 bases, and 5 bases had no gene match. The CDR3 contains 13 residues. The CDR3 coding sequence is TGTGCCAGCAGCCGAGGACAGGGATCCGAGCAGTACTTC. This encodes CASSRGQGSEQYF.

This clonotype was found a few times. The genes are TRBV2 and TRBJ1-1; unclear D gene. Germline V gives CDR1 SNHLY, CDR2 FYNNEI. Trimming stripped 6 bases from V and 3 bases from J, with 20 bases between. The CDR3 length is 16 residues. CDR3 nucleotide sequence: TGTGCCAGCAGGGCCCGAGGACCGGCGAAGGACACTGAAGCTTTCTTT. It specifies CASRARGPAKDTEAFF.

This clonotype was seen only a few times. The chain combines TRBV2 with TRBJ2-4; 11 bases map to TRBD2. This CDR3 has 18 amino acids. From germline, CDR1 is SNHLY and CDR2 FYNNEI. Trimming cost V 5 bases and J 0 bases; bases outside gene matches: 9. The CDR3 here is CASSSGLAAGLAKNIQYF. CDR3 DNA sequence: TGTGCCAGCAGTTCGGGACTAGCGGCAGGACTAGCCAAAAACATTCAGTACTTC.

This sequence joins TRBV5-4 and TRBJ1-5; D is perhaps TRBD1 (5 bases). The V end lost 0 bases, the J end lost 6 bases, and 13 bases lay between the germline ends. The germline gives CDR1 SGHNT, CDR2 YYREEE (reference sequence). The CDR3 sequence is 15 residues long. The CDR3 bases are TGTGCCAGCAGCTTGGGCGGGGCGGGAGGTCAGCCCCAGCATTTT. This gives the protein CASSLGGAGGQPQHF.

This clonotype has only a few counts. The V and J genes are TRBV20-1 and TRBJ1-1; D gene uncertain. Per germline, CDR1 DFQATT and CDR2 SNEGSKA (reference sequence). The CDR3 is 12 residues long. V lost 6 bases and J lost 3, with 11 bases in between. The CDR3 DNA sequence: TGCAGTGCCCAGGAAGGGCACACTGAAGCTTTCTTT. Encoded protein: CSAQEGHTEAFF.

The J gene is TRBJ1-2, the V gene TRBV4-1; D unclear. V lost 1 base to trimming and J lost 2 bases, with 8 bases between them. The germline V gene encodes CDR1 MGHRA and CDR2 YSYEKL. The CDR3 totals 14 residues. In nucleotides, the CDR3 is TGCGCCAGCAGCCAAGTCACCGACAACTATGGCTACACCTTC. It codes for CASSQVTDNYGYTF.

The chain uses TRBV12-3 or TRBV12-4 and TRBJ1-2; 11 nucleotides line up with TRBD1. The CDR3 consists of 14 residues. V gave up 3 bases and J gave up 6 bases; unmatched junction bases: 3. CDR3 region: CASSLDRGQDGYTF. CDR3 coding DNA: TGTGCCAGCAGTTTGGACAGGGGGCAAGATGGCTACACCTTC.

This CDR3 is CASSGQARQPQHF. The CDR3 nucleotides are TGTGCCAGCAGCGGACAGGCCAGGCAGCCCCAGCATTTT. V usage is TRBV12-3 or TRBV12-4 and J usage is TRBJ1-5, with 7 bases that match TRBD1. The CDR3 sequence is 13 residues long. V lost 6 bases, J lost 7 bases, and 6 bases stayed unmatched.

The chain couples TRBV7-9 to TRBJ2-7; 12 bases line up with TRBD2. Germline-derived CDR1 and CDR2 are SEHNR and FQNEAQ (reference sequence). The CDR3 loop spans 16 amino acids. V lost 3 bases, J lost 5 bases, and 8 bases stayed unmatched. The CDR3 region has the DNA TGTGCCAGCAGCTTGGTACTAGCGGGAGGTGGAGACGAGCAGTACTTC. Amino acids: CASSLVLAGGGDEQYF.

The rearrangement links TRBV7-9 to TRBJ2-1; TRBD2 agrees at 12 bases. CDR3 size: 20 residues. CDR1 is SEHNR, CDR2 FQNEAQ, per germline (reference sequence). V trimming: 5 bases; J trimming: 1 base; junction bases outside the gene matches: 15. The CDR3 spells CASSQHGLAGGRRSYNEQFF. The CDR3 coding sequence is TGTGCCAGCAGCCAGCATGGGCTAGCGGGAGGGCGAAGGTCCTACAATGAGCAGTTCTTC.

The rearrangement joins TRBV4-2 to TRBJ1-2; tentatively, D is TRBD1 (5 bases). CDR3 size: 15 residues. V was pared by 1 base and J by 5 bases, with 14 bases between. Germline loops: CDR1 LGHNA, CDR2 YNFKEQ. The DNA for the CDR3 is TGTGCCAGCAGCCAAGGTGACAGTCCTTCTTATGGCTACACCTTC. Protein: CASSQGDSPSYGYTF.

This clonotype was seen a handful of times. The rearrangement uses TRBV27 and TRBJ2-5; no reliable D call. V lost 5 bases to trimming and J lost 4 bases, with 20 bases between them. This CDR3 spans 16 amino acids. CDR1 is MNHEY, CDR2 SMNVEV, per germline (reference sequence). CDR3 DNA sequence: TGTGCCAGCAGTATAAACGGACGCCTACCGCGAGAGACCCAGTACTTC. The encoded protein is CASSINGRLPRETQYF.

The CDR3 loop is CASSYDRDGGTGELFF. CDR3 bases: TGTGCCAGCAGTTACGACCGGGACGGTGGGACCGGGGAGCTGTTTTTT. The gene calls are TRBV6-5 and TRBJ2-2; D may be TRBD1 or TRBD2 (5 bases each). The CDR3 runs to 16 residues. Trimming took off 2 bases at V and 5 bases at J, with 15 bases between the two ends. Germline CDR1 reads MNHEY; CDR2 reads SVGAGI.

This clonotype appeared a few times. The chain uses TRBV18 and TRBJ2-7, with TRBD1 identical over 7 bases. Germline V gives CDR1 KGHSH, CDR2 LQKENI. CDR3 length equals 15 residues. V lost 2 bases to trimming and J lost 5 bases; unmatched junction nucleotides: 9. CDR3 DNA: TGTGCCAGCTCACCAAGACAGGGAAGAGTTGACGAGCAGTACTTC. Its translation: CASSPRQGRVDEQYF. Together with reference TRBV18 and TRBJ2-7, the CDR3 gives the full variable domain: NAGVMQNPRHLVRRRGQEARLRCSPMKGHSHVYWYRQLPEEGLKFMVYLQKENIIDESGMPKERFSAEFPKEGPSILRIQQVVRGDSAAYFCASSPRQGRVDEQYFGPGTRLTVT.

The chain has TRBV7-8 and TRBJ2-1, with 8 nucleotides matching TRBD2. J lost 7 bases, V lost 0 bases, and 8 bases had no gene match. The CDR3 is 16 amino acids. Per the germline V gene, CDR1 is SGHVS and CDR2 is FQNEAQ. In nucleotides, the CDR3 is TGTGCCAGCAGCTTAGCCGGACTAGCCATTATTAATGAGCAGTTCTTC. This translates into CASSLAGLAIINEQFF. Combining the CDR3 with reference TRBV7-8 and TRBJ2-1 gives the whole variable domain GAGVSQSPRYKVAKRGQDVALRCDPISGHVSLFWYQQALGQGPEFLTYFQNEAQLDKSGLPSDRFFAERPEGSVSTLKIQRTQQEDSAVYLCASSLAGLAIINEQFFGPGTRLTVL.

This clonotype was detected a few times. This chain's CDR3 is CSARGRGNTEAFF. CDR3 nucleotides: TGCAGTGCTAGAGGCAGGGGGAACACTGAAGCTTTCTTT. The chain is built from TRBV20-1 and TRBJ1-1; D is possibly TRBD1 (6 bases). Germline assignment: CDR1 DFQATT and CDR2 SNEGSKA (reference sequence). Trimming cost V 1 base and J 1 base, with 7 bases left between them. The CDR3 runs 13 residues.

The chain carries TRBV19 and TRBJ1-1, with 7 bases lining up with TRBD1. Trimming at V came to 7 bases and at J to 6 bases, leaving 8 bases not matched to a gene. The V gene's germline CDR1 is LNHDA and CDR2 SQIVND (reference sequence). The CDR3 runs to 13 residues. Here the CDR3 reads CASMVTGSAEAFF. The DNA for the CDR3 is TGTGCCAGTATGGTGACAGGGTCCGCTGAAGCTTTCTTT.

This clonotype occurred a few times. The chain links TRBV4-2 to TRBJ2-3, with D unresolved. Germline CDR1 is LGHNA and CDR2 is YNFKEQ. V lost 0 bases to trimming and J lost 0 bases, with 10 bases between them. The CDR3 length is 16 residues. CDR3 in DNA: TGTGCCAGCAGCCAAGAGTTACGGGTTAGCACAGATACGCAGTATTTT. Translating it yields CASSQELRVSTDTQYF.

This clonotype showed up just a few times. The chain employs TRBV5-1 and TRBJ2-3; D possibly corresponds to TRBD1 (5 bases). The V gene's germline CDR1 is SGHRS and CDR2 YFSETQ. V gave up 7 bases and J gave up 6 bases, with 15 bases separating them. The CDR3 is 13 amino acids. The CDR3 region has the DNA TGCGCCAGCGCGGCAGGGCGTCTGGATACGCAGTATTTT. It encodes CASAAGRLDTQYF.

The V and J genes are TRBV20-1 and TRBJ2-5; TRBD2 matches at 8 bases. The CDR3 spans 14 residues. J lost 3 bases, V lost 1 base, and 4 bases had no gene match. Germline lookup yields CDR1 DFQATT and CDR2 SNEGSKA (reference sequence). The CDR3, as DNA: TGCAGTGCTAGAGTGCAAGCGGGGGAAGAGACCCAGTACTTC. As protein: CSARVQAGEETQYF.